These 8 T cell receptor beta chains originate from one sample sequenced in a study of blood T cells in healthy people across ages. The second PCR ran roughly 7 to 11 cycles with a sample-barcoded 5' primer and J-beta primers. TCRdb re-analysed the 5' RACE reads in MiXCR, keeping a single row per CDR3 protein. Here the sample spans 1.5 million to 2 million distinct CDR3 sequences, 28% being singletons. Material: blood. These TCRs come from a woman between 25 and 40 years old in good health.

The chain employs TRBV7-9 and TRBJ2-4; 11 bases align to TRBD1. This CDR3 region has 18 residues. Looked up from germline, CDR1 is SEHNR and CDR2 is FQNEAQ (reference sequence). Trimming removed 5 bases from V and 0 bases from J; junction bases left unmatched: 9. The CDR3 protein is CASSEGQGALLAKNIQYF. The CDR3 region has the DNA TGTGCCAGCAGCGAAGGACAGGGGGCGCTCCTAGCCAAAAACATTCAGTACTTC.

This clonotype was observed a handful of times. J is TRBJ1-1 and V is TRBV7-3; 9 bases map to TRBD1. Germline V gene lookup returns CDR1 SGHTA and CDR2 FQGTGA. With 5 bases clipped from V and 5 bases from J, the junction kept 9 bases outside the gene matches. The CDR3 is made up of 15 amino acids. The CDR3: CASSATGTGFTEAFF. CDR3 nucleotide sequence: TGTGCCAGCAGCGCCACCGGGACAGGGTTTACTGAAGCTTTCTTT.

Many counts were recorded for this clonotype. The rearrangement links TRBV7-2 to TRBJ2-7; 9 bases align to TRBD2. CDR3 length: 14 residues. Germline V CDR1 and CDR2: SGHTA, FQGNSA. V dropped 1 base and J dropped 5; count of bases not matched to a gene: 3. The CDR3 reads CASSLGTSDDEQYF. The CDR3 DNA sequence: TGTGCCAGCAGCTTAGGGACTAGCGACGACGAGCAGTACTTC.

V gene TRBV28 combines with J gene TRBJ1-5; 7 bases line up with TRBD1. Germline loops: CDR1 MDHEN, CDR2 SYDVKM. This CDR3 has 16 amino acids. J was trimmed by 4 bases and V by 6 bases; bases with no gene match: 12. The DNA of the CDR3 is TGTGCCAGCAGGCCCAGGGGGTTTGGGCCAAATCAGCCCCAGCATTTT. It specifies CASRPRGFGPNQPQHF.

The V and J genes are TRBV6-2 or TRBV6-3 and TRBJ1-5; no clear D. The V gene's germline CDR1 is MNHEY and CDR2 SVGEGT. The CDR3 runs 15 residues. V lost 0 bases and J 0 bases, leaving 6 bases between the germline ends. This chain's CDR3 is CASSYSSSSNQPQHF. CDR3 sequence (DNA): TGTGCCAGCAGTTACTCGTCATCTAGCAATCAGCCCCAGCATTTT.

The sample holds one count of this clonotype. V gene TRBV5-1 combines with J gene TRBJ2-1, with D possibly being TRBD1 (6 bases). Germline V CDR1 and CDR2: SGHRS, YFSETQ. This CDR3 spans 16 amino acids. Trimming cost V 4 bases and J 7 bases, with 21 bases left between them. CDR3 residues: CASSPMGASDINEQFF. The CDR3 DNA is TGCGCCAGCAGCCCAATGGGGGCGTCGGACATAAATGAGCAGTTCTTC.

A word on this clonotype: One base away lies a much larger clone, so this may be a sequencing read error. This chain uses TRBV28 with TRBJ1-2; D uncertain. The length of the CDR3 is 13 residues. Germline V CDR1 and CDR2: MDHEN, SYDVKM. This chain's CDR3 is CVSSLWAAYGYTF. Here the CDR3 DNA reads TGTGTCAGCAGTTTATGGGCAGCTTATGGCTACACCTTC.

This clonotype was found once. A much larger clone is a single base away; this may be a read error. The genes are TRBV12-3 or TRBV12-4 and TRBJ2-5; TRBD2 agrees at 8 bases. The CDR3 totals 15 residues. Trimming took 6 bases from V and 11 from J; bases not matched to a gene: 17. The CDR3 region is CASSLWAGGCNIQYF. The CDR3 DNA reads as TGTGCCAGCAGCCTTTGGGCGGGAGGATGTAATATTCAGTACTTC.